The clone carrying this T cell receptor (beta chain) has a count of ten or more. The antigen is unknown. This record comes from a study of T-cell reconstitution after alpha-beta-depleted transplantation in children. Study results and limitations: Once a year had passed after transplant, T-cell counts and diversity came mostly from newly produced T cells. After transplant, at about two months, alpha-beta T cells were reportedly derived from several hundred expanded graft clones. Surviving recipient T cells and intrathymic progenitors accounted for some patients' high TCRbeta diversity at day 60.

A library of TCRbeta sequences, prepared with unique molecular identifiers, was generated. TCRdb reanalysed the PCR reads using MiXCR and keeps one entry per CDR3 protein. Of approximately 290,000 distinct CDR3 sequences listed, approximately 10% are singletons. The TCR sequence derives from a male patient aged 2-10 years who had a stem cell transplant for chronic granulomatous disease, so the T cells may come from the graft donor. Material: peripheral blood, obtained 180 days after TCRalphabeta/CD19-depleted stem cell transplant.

The CDR3 DNA sequence: TGTGCCAGCAGCCCTACAGGACCTTGGGAGACCCAGTACTTC. It codes for CASSPTGPWETQYF. J is TRBJ2-5 and V is TRBV7-8; perhaps TRBD1 as D (5 bases). Germline CDR1 and CDR2: SGHVS and FQNEAQ. Trimming took 5 bases from V and 5 from J, leaving 15 bases between them. The CDR3 is made up of 14 amino acids.